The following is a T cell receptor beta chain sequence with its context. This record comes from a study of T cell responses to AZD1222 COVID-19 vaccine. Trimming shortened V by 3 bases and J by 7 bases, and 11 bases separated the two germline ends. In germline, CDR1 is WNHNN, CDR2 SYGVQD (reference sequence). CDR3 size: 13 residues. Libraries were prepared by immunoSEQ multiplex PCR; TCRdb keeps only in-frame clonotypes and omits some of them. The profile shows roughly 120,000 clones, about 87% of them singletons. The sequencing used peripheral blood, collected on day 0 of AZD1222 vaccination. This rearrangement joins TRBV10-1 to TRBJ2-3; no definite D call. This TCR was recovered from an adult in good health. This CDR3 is CASSDYSNHTQYF. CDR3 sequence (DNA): TGCGCCAGCAGTGACTACTCGAACCATACGCAGTATTTT.